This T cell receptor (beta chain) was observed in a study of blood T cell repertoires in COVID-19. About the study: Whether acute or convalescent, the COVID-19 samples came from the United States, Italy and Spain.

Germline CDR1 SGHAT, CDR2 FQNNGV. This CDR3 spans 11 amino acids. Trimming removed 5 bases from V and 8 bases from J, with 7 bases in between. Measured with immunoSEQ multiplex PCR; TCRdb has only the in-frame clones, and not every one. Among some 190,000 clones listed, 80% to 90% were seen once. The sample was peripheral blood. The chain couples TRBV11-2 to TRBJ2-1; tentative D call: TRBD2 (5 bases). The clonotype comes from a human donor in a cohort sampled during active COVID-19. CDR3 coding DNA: TGTGCCAGCAGCCCTAGCCATGAGCAGTTCTTC. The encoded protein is CASSPSHEQFF. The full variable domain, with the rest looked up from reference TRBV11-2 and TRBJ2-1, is EAGVAQSPRYKIIEKRQSVAFWCNPISGHATLYWYQQILGQGPKLLIQFQNNGVVDDSQLPKDRFSAERLKGVDSTLKIQPAKLEDSAVYLCASSPSHEQFFGPGTRLTVL.